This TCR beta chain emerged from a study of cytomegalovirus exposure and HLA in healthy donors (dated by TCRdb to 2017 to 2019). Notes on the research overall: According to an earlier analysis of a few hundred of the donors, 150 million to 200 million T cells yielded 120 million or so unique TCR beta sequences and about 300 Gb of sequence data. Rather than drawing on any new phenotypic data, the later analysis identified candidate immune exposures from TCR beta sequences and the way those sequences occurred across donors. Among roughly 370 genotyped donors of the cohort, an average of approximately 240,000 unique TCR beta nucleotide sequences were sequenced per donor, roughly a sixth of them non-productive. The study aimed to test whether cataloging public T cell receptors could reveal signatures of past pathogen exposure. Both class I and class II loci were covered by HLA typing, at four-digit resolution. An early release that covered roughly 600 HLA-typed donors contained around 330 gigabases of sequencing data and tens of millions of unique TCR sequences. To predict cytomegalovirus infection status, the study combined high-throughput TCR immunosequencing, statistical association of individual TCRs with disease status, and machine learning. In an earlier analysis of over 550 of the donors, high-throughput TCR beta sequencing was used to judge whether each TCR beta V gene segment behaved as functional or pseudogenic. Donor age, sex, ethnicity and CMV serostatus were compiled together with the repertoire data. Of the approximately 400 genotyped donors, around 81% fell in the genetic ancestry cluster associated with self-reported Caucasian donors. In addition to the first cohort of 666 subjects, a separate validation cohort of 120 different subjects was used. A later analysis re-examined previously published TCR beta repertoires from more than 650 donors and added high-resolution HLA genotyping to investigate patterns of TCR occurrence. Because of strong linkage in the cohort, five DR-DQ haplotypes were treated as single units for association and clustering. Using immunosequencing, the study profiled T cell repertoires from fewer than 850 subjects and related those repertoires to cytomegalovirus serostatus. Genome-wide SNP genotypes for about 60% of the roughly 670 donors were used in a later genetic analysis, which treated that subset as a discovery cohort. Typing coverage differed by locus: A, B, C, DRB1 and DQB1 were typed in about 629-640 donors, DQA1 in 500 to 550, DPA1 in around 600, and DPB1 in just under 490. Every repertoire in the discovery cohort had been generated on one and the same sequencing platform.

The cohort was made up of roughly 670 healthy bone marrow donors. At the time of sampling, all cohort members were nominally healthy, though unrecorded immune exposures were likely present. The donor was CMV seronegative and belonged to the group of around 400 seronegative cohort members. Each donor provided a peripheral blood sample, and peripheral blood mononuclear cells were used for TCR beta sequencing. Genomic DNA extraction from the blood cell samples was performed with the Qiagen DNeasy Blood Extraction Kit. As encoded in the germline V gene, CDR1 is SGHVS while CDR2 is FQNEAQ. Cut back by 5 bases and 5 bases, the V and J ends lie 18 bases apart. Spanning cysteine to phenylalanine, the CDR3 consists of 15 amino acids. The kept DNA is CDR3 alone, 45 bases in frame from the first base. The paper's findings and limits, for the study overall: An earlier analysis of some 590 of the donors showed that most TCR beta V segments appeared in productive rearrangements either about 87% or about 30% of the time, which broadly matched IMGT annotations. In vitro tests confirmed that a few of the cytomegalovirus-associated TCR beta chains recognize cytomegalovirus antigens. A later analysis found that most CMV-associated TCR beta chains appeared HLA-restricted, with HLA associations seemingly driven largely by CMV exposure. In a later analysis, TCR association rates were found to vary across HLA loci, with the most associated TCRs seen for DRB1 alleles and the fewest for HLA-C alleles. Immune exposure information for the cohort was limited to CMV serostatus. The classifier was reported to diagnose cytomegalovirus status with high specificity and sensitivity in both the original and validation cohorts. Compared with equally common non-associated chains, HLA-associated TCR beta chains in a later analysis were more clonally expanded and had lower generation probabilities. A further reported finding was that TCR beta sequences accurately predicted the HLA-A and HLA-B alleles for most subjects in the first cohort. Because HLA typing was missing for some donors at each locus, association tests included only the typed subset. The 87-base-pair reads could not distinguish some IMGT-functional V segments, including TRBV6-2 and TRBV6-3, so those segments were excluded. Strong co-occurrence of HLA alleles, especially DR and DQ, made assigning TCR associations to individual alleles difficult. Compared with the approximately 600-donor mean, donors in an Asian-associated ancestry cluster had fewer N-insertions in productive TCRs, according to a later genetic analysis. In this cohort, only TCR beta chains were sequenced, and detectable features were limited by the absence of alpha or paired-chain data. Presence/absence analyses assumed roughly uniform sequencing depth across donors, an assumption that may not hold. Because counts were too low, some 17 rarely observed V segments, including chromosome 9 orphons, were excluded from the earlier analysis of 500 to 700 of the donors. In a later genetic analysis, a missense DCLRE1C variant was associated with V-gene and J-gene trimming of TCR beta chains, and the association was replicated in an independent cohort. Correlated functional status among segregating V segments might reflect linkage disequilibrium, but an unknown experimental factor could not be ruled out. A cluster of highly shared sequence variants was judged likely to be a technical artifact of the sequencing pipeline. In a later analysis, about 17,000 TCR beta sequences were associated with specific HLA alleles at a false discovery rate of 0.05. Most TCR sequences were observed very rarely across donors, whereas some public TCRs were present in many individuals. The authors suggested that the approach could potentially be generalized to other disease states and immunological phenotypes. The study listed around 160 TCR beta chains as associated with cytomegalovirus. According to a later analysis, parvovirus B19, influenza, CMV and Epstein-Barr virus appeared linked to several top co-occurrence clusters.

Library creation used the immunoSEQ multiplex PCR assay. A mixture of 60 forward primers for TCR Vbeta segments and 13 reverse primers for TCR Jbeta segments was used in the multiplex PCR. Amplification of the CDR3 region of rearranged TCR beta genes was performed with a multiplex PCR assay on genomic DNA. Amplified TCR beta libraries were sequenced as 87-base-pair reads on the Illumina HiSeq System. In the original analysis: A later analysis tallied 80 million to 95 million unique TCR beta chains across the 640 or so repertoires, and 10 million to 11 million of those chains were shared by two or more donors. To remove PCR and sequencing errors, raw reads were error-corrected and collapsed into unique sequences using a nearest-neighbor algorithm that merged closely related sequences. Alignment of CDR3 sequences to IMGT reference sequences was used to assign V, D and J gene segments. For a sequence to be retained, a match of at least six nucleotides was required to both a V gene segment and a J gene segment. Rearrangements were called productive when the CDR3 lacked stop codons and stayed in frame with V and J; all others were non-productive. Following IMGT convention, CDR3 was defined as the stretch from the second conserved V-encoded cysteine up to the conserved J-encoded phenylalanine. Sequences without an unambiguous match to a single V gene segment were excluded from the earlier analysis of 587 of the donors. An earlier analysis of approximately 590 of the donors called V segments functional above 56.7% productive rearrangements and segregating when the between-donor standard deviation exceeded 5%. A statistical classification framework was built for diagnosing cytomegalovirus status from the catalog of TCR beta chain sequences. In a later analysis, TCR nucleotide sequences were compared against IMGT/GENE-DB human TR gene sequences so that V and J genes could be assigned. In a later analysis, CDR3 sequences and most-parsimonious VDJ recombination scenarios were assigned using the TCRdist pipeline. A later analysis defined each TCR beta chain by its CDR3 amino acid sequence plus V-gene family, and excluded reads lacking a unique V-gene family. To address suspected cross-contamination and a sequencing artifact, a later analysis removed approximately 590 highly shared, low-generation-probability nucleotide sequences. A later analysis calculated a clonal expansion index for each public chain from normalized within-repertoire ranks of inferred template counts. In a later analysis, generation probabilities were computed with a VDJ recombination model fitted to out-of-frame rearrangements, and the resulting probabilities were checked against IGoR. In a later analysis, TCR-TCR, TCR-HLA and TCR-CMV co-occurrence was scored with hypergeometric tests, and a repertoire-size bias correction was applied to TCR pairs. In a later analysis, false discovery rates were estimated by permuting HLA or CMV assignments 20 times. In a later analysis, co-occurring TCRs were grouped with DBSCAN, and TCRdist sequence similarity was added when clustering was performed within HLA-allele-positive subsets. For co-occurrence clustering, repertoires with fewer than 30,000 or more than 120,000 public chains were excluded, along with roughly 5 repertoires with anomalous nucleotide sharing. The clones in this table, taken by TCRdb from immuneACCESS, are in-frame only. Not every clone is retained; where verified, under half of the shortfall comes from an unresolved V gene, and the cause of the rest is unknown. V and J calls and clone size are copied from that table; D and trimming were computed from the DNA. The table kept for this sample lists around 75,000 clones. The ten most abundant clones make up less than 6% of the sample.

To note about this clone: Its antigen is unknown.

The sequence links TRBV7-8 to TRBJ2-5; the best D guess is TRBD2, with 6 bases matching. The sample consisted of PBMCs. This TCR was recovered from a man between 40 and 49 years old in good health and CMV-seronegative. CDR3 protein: CASSAVGGEVETQYF. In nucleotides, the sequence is TGTGCCAGCAGCGCCGTGGGCGGGGAGGTTGAGACCCAGTACTTC.